What follows are 20 T cell receptor beta chains derived from one specimen sequenced in a study of graft-versus-host responses after intestinal transplantation. Here immunoSEQ multiplex PCR was the method, and the copy in TCRdb shows in-frame clones only, minus some. The repertoire consists of 3,000 to 4,000 clones, with over 90% occurring once and the leading ten covering more than 0.9%. This sample comprised PBMCs, obtained 11 days after intestinal transplantation. These receptors came from a human patient who received an intestinal transplant, so some T cells may come from the graft donor.

J is TRBJ1-4 and V is TRBV27; D is possibly TRBD1 (6 bases). Germline V CDR1 and CDR2: MNHEY, SMNVEV (reference sequence). The V gene lost 3 bases and the J gene lost 3 bases, with 8 bases spanning the gap. The CDR3 has 14 residues. The CDR3 sequence is CASSFGQPNEKLFF. The CDR3 nucleotides are TGTGCCAGCAGTTTTGGACAGCCTAATGAAAAACTGTTTTTT. Using reference TRBV27 and TRBJ1-4 for the parts outside the CDR3, the full variable domain is EAQVTQNPRYLITVTGKKLTVTCSQNMNHEYMSWYRQDPGLGLRQIYYSMNVEVTDKGDVPEGYKVSRKEKRNFPLILESPSPNQTSLYFCASSFGQPNEKLFFGSGTQLSVL.

This clone occurred once. This chain connects TRBV28 to TRBJ2-5; 8 bases fit TRBD2. Germline assignment: CDR1 MDHEN and CDR2 SYDVKM. V dropped 3 bases and J dropped 5; count of bases not matched to a gene: 8. The CDR3 has 15 residues. CDR3 loop: CASSFKREILETQYF. For the CDR3, the DNA is TGTGCCAGCAGTTTCAAGCGGGAGATCTTGGAGACCCAGTACTTC.

This chain links TRBV27 with TRBJ2-3, with D perhaps TRBD1 (7 bases). The CDR3 runs to 17 residues. The V end lost 6 bases, the J end lost 0 bases, and 19 bases lay between the germline ends. Per the germline V gene, CDR1 is MNHEY and CDR2 is SMNVEV (reference sequence). This chain's CDR3 is CASRTSQGGSSTDTQYF. For the CDR3, the DNA is TGTGCCAGCAGGACGAGTCAGGGGGGATCAAGCACAGATACGCAGTATTTT.

The chain employs TRBV5-1 and TRBJ2-7; D is perhaps TRBD1 (6 bases). The CDR3 sequence is 16 residues long. With 0 bases removed from V and 3 bases from J, the gap between germline ends came to 16 bases. In germline, CDR1 is SGHRS, CDR2 YFSETQ. Here the CDR3 reads CASSLEIPGTSYEQYF. DNA of the CDR3: TGCGCCAGCAGCTTGGAAATTCCAGGGACAAGCTACGAGCAGTACTTC.

V is TRBV21-1 and J is TRBJ1-1; the table gives TRBD1 as D, unverified against the DNA. TRBV21-1 is classified as a pseudogene. CDR3 length: 16 residues. This chain's CDR3 is CASSKVPGQGNTEAFF. As DNA, the CDR3 is TGTGCCAGCAGCAAAGTACCGGGACAGGGCAACACTGAAGCTTTCTTT.

This clone was seen a single time. The chain uses TRBV28 and TRBJ2-7; D uncertain. CDR1 MDHEN and CDR2 SYDVKM come from the germline V gene. V lost 5 bases and J lost 6, with 11 bases in between. The CDR3 is made up of 12 amino acids. DNA for the CDR3: TGTGCCAGCAGTCTTGCAGGAGTCGAGCAGTACTTC. As protein: CASSLAGVEQYF.

This chain connects TRBV5-1 to TRBJ2-3; D may correspond to TRBD1 or TRBD2 (5 bases each). The CDR3 runs 18 residues. V dropped 3 bases and J dropped 1 base, with 21 bases sitting between them. CDR1 is SGHRS and CDR2 is YFSETQ in the germline V gene. CDR3 in amino acids: CASSWPRGSPRGTDTQYF. The CDR3 nucleotides read TGCGCCAGCAGCTGGCCTAGGGGCTCACCGCGGGGCACAGATACGCAGTATTTT.

The V call is TRBV5-1, the J call TRBJ1-1; TRBD1 is a possible D gene (5 bases). Germline V lookup: CDR1 SGHRS, CDR2 YFSETQ. The CDR3 covers 14 residues. V lost 0 bases to trimming and J lost 6 bases, with 12 bases between them. This CDR3 reads CASSLDGGGSEAFF. CDR3 DNA: TGCGCCAGCAGCTTGGATGGCGGGGGTTCTGAAGCTTTCTTT.

This chain links TRBV7-8 with TRBJ1-5, with D possibly TRBD1 on 5 matching bases. Germline V gives CDR1 SGHVS, CDR2 FQNEAQ. Trimming took off 9 bases at V and 6 bases at J, with 15 bases between the two ends. The CDR3 runs 13 residues. CDR3 coding DNA: TGTGCCAGTCTGAGAGGGGCAGGTCAGCCCCAGCATTTT. Protein sequence: CASLRGAGQPQHF.

The CDR3 is CASSFIGTGSEKLFF. CDR3 DNA sequence: TGTGCCAGCAGCTTTATTGGGACAGGGTCTGAAAAACTGTTTTTT. The V gene is TRBV7-9, the J gene TRBJ1-4; 9 positions match TRBD1. The CDR3 is 15 amino acids. The germline gives CDR1 SEHNR, CDR2 FQNEAQ (reference sequence). Trimming cost V 3 bases and J 7 bases; bases outside gene matches: 6.

This rearrangement joins TRBV5-1 to TRBJ2-5, with D unclear. This CDR3 is built from 12 residues. V was pared by 2 bases and J by 2 bases, with 4 bases between. From germline, CDR1 is SGHRS and CDR2 YFSETQ. CDR3 coding DNA: TGCGCCAGCAGCTTTAATCAAGAGACCCAGTACTTC. Residues: CASSFNQETQYF.

DNA of the CDR3: TGTGCCAGCAGCAAAGGACCGGGACTAGCGGCTTGTCCTGGCGAGCAGTACTTC. Its translation: CASSKGPGLAACPGEQYF. The rearrangement joins TRBV21-1 to TRBJ2-7; the DNA was not used to check the table's D call, TRBD2. TRBV21-1 is designated a pseudogene. This CDR3 comprises 18 residues.

The chain recombines TRBV7-9 with TRBJ2-2, with D possibly being TRBD1 (6 bases). The length of the CDR3 is 13 residues. Germline V gene sequence: CDR1 SEHNR, CDR2 FQNEAQ (reference sequence). V was pared by 7 bases and J by 6 bases, with 12 bases between. The CDR3 is CASTQQGPGELFF. CDR3 DNA: TGTGCCAGCACCCAGCAGGGGCCCGGGGAGCTGTTTTTT.

The rearrangement links TRBV7-2 to TRBJ2-7; the D gene is possibly TRBD2 (5 bases). The CDR3 covers 14 residues. Trimming pared 6 bases from V and 2 bases from J, leaving 14 bases between. Germline V gives CDR1 SGHTA, CDR2 FQGNSA. CDR3 amino acids: CASSFGGGPYEQYF. The CDR3 DNA is TGTGCCAGCAGTTTTGGCGGCGGGCCCTACGAGCAGTACTTC.

The count of this clone is one. The chain couples TRBV7-7 to TRBJ2-3; a possible D gene is TRBD2 (5 bases). V lost 3 bases, J lost 4 bases, and 8 bases lay in between. Germline V CDR1 and CDR2: SSHAT, FNYEAQ (reference sequence). The CDR3 spans 13 residues. The CDR3 DNA sequence: TGTGCCAGCAGCTTTGGAGGAGCAGATACGCAGTATTTT. This encodes CASSFGGADTQYF.

The chain links TRBV7-6 to TRBJ1-1, with 10 nucleotides matching TRBD1. Unmatched junction bases numbered 2, after V lost 6 bases and J lost 4 bases. This CDR3 has 13 residues. The germline V gene encodes CDR1 SGHVS and CDR2 FNYEAQ. CDR3 coding DNA: TGTGCCAGCAGTAGGACAGGGGGCACTGAAGCTTTCTTT. This sequence encodes CASSRTGGTEAFF. Looking up the rest from reference TRBV7-6 and TRBJ1-1 gives the full variable domain: GAGVSQSPRYKVTKRGQDVALRCDPISGHVSLYWYRQALGQGPEFLTYFNYEAQQDKSGLPNDRFSAERPEGSISTLTIQRTEQRDSAMYRCASSRTGGTEAFFGQGTRLTVV.

This chain links TRBV28 with TRBJ2-3, with D possibly being TRBD2 (6 bases). The germline gives CDR1 MDHEN, CDR2 SYDVKM. V gave up 3 bases and J gave up 4 bases, with 8 bases separating them. This CDR3 region has 13 residues. Here the CDR3 reads CASSFGSSDTQYF. The DNA for the CDR3 is TGTGCCAGCAGTTTCGGGAGTTCAGATACGCAGTATTTT.

In its sample, this clone was seen once. V usage is TRBV7-8 and J usage is TRBJ2-3; 9 bases match TRBD2. Germline V gene sequence: CDR1 SGHVS, CDR2 FQNEAQ. The CDR3 loop spans 17 amino acids. V trimming: 6 bases; J trimming: 0 bases; junction bases outside the gene matches: 10. Written as DNA, the CDR3 is TGTGCCAGCAGACCCCGCGGGACTAGCATAAGCACAGATACGCAGTATTTT. Residues: CASRPRGTSISTDTQYF.

CDR3 sequence reads: CASSLETGGGEKLFF. The CDR3, as DNA: TGTGCCAGCAGCTTAGAAACAGGGGGCGGGGAAAAACTGTTTTTT. The chain links TRBV11-2 to TRBJ1-4; 9 bases fit TRBD1. This CDR3 contains 15 residues. Per germline, CDR1 SGHAT and CDR2 FQNNGV. The V and J ends lost 0 bases and 8 bases, in that order; junction bases with no gene match: 4.

The chain joins TRBV28 to TRBJ2-5; 7 bases are a match to TRBD2. The J call may be wrong; the DNA end is better matched by TRBJ2-7. The CDR3 loop spans 12 amino acids. Germline CDR1 and CDR2: MDHEN and SYDVKM. The DNA for the CDR3 is TGTGCCAGCAGTTTGGGAGGGTACGAGCAGTACTTC. This encodes CASSLGGYEQYF.